A single sample is the source of the 5 T cell receptor beta chains below, sequenced in a study of CD8 T cells in Susac syndrome. An input of about 0.5 to 1 ug of RNA was subjected to reverse transcription using random hexamers. TCRdb passed the immunoSEQ multiplex PCR reads through MiXCR, listing each CDR3 protein once. The table shows 250,000 to 300,000 distinct CDR3 sequences, with approximately 81% occurring only once. Sequencing was done on a sample of CD8+ T cells from PBMCs. The receptors stem from a human donor with multiple sclerosis.

The chain carries TRBV2 and TRBJ2-5, with 9 bases that match TRBD2. Losses at the gene ends were 10 bases for V and 5 bases for J; bases not matched to a gene: 5. CDR3 length: 12 amino acids. CDR1 and CDR2 (germline): SNHLY, FYNNEI. The CDR3 spells CATLAGRETQYF. Written as DNA, the CDR3 is TGTGCCACTCTAGCGGGAAGGGAGACCCAGTACTTC.

This chain links TRBV28 with TRBJ2-3, with 8 bases aligning to TRBD2. This CDR3 spans 17 amino acids. Trimming removed 4 bases from V and 3 bases from J; junction bases left unmatched: 12. Germline-derived CDR1 and CDR2 are MDHEN and SYDVKM. The CDR3 DNA follows: TGTGCCAGCAGTTCGCCACTAGCGGTCCTTTTTACAGATACGCAGTATTTT. It encodes CASSSPLAVLFTDTQYF.

The V call is TRBV3-1, the J call TRBJ2-1; either TRBD1 or TRBD2 may supply D (6 bases each). Trimming removed 2 bases at V and 4 bases at J, with 21 bases between. Germline loops: CDR1 LGHDT, CDR2 YNNKEL (reference sequence). The CDR3 totals 18 residues. The CDR3 DNA follows: TGTGCCAGCAGCCAACTCGCCCGGCGGGACATACAATACAATGAGCAGTTCTTC. This gives the protein CASSQLARRDIQYNEQFF.

The chain has TRBV7-9 and TRBJ2-7; D is unclear. This CDR3 has 15 residues. The V gene's germline CDR1 is SEHNR and CDR2 FQNEAQ (reference sequence). Trimming left V 7 bases short and J 1 base short, with 17 bases between. The CDR3 sequence: CASTGPGPHSYEQYF. The CDR3 DNA follows: TGTGCCAGCACCGGACCCGGGCCCCATTCCTACGAGCAGTACTTC.

This CDR3 reads CASSYGPGGGNEQFF. In nucleotides, the CDR3 is TGTGCCAGCAGTTACGGTCCGGGAGGAGGCAATGAGCAGTTCTTC. J is TRBJ2-1 and V is TRBV6-2 or TRBV6-3; 7 bases agree with TRBD2. Looked up from germline, CDR1 is MNHEY and CDR2 is SVGEGT. J lost 6 bases, V lost 2 bases, and 7 bases had no gene match. CDR3 length: 15 residues.